The 21 T cell receptor beta chains listed next were all sequenced from one sample in a study of human T cells and chemical hapten exposure. A single record per CDR3 protein comes from TCRdb applying MiXCR to the RACE reads. The table shows a few hundred thousand distinct CDR3 sequences, with about 6% occurring only once. The sample's time point: patch test 2, 6 weeks after DPC sensitization. Treatment: therapeutic diphenylcyclopropenone sensitization with weekly scalp DPC. The input for sequencing was whole blood, taken in connection with sensitization to the hapten diphenylcyclopropenone (DPC). The receptor set was obtained from a woman younger than 30 with alopecia areata. Some clones in this sample may be carry-over from other donors' samples.

This clonotype has at least ten counts. This chain joins TRBV20-1 and TRBJ2-1, with D maybe TRBD2 (6 bases). Per the germline V gene, CDR1 is DFQATT and CDR2 is SNEGSKA (reference sequence). V dropped 8 bases and J dropped 7 bases, with 15 bases sitting between them. The CDR3 covers 12 residues. CDR3 amino acids: CSPGGVRNEQFF. DNA for the CDR3: TGCAGTCCGGGCGGGGTGCGAAATGAGCAGTTCTTC.

This clonotype was seen many times. This chain joins TRBV7-9 and TRBJ1-2; D remains ambiguous. This CDR3 spans 14 amino acids. From germline, CDR1 is SEHNR and CDR2 FQNEAQ (reference sequence). The V and J ends lost 0 bases and 5 bases respectively, with 10 bases between them. CDR3 in amino acids: CASSLASVRYGYTF. DNA for the CDR3: TGTGCCAGCAGCTTAGCTTCGGTCCGGTATGGCTACACCTTC.

There are many counts of this clonotype. The chain recombines TRBV7-2 with TRBJ1-1, with D maybe TRBD1 (5 bases). Germline V CDR1 and CDR2: SGHTA, FQGNSA. The CDR3 runs 14 residues. With 5 bases removed from V and 5 bases from J, the gap between germline ends came to 15 bases. In DNA, the CDR3 is TGTGCCAGCAGCACTAGAGGAGGGGTAACTGAAGCTTTCTTT. Protein sequence: CASSTRGGVTEAFF.

In nucleotides, the CDR3 is TGTGCCAGCAGTCCGGGACTCCCGGCCTACACCTTC. Protein sequence: CASSPGLPAYTF. The gene calls are TRBV2 and TRBJ1-2, with a possible D match to TRBD1 (5 bases). The CDR3 spans 12 residues. Trimming removed 5 bases from V and 10 bases from J, with 14 bases in between. Germline assignment: CDR1 SNHLY and CDR2 FYNNEI.

This clonotype occurred a few times. The chain combines TRBV6-2 or TRBV6-3 with TRBJ2-5; perhaps TRBD2 as D (5 bases). V lost 6 bases to trimming and J lost 1 base, with 18 bases between them. The germline gives CDR1 MNHEY, CDR2 SVGEGT. The CDR3 sequence is 16 residues long. The CDR3 DNA is TGTGCCAGCAGCCCCGGACGGACTTCCAGCCAAGAGACCCAGTACTTC. This codes for CASSPGRTSSQETQYF.

Many counts were recorded for this clonotype. CDR3: CASSSGQGPYGYTF. The CDR3 nucleotides read TGTGCCAGCAGTTCTGGACAAGGCCCCTATGGCTACACCTTC. The chain uses TRBV6-6 and TRBJ1-2; D may be TRBD1 (5 bases). The CDR3 sequence is 14 residues long. Germline CDR1 reads MNHNY; CDR2 reads SVGAGI (reference sequence). The ends were cut back, 4 bases at V and 4 bases at J, with 13 bases in the middle.

This chain joins TRBV6-5 and TRBJ1-3, with D perhaps matching TRBD1 (6 bases). This CDR3 spans 16 amino acids. Germline V gene data show CDR1 as MNHEY and CDR2 as SVGAGI. Trimming pared 7 bases from V and 0 bases from J, leaving 16 bases between. In nucleotides, the CDR3 is TGTGCCAGCACAGAGGACAGCCGCCACTCTGGAAACACCATATATTTT. Translated, it gives CASTEDSRHSGNTIYF.

This chain uses TRBV6-5 with TRBJ2-1, with unresolved D. V was shortened by 4 bases and J by 2 bases, with 9 bases between the two germline ends. The CDR3 sequence is 14 residues long. Germline CDR1 MNHEY, CDR2 SVGAGI. CDR3 amino acids: CASSSRPPYNEQFF. DNA of the CDR3: TGTGCCAGCAGTTCGAGACCACCCTACAATGAGCAGTTCTTC.

This clonotype showed up many times. The chain uses TRBV29-1 and TRBJ2-6, with a weak D call TRBD1 (5 bases). The CDR3 contains 13 residues. The V gene's germline CDR1 is SQVTM and CDR2 ANQGSEA. Trimming cost V 7 bases and J 7 bases, with 14 bases left between them. The CDR3 is CSAQGVGANVLTF. The CDR3 DNA reads TGCAGCGCCCAGGGCGTAGGAGCCAACGTCCTGACTTTC.

In its sample, this clonotype was seen many times. The chain joins TRBV7-2 to TRBJ2-1; either TRBD1 or TRBD2 may fit D (6 bases each). In germline, CDR1 is SGHTA, CDR2 FQGNSA. Between the trimmed V and J ends, which lost 5 bases and 8 bases, there was a span of 16 bases. This CDR3 spans 14 amino acids. The CDR3 DNA is TGTGCCAGCAGCAGTCTCCAGGGGAGGCATGAGCAGTTCTTC. Translating it yields CASSSLQGRHEQFF.

In its sample, this clonotype was seen a few times. This chain joins TRBV6-2 or TRBV6-3 and TRBJ1-2, with a weak D call TRBD1 (5 bases). This CDR3 region has 17 residues. The germline V gene encodes CDR1 MNHEY and CDR2 SVGEGT. V was trimmed by 6 bases and J by 3 bases, leaving 23 bases between them. CDR3 sequence (DNA): TGTGCCAGCAGCCCTCTCTCGCGAGGCAGGGTTGACTATGGCTACACCTTC. Translated: CASSPLSRGRVDYGYTF.

This clonotype was detected a few times. V and J are TRBV29-1 and TRBJ2-2; D is unresolved. Germline CDR1 reads SQVTM; CDR2 reads ANQGSEA. The length of the CDR3 is 15 residues. CDR3 sequence reads: CSSLDFGMNTGELFF. CDR3 sequence (DNA): TGCAGTTCTCTAGACTTTGGGATGAACACCGGGGAGCTGTTTTTT.

CDR3 loop: CASIPGQSSSPLHF. CDR3 sequence (DNA): TGTGCCAGCATCCCGGGACAGTCGAGTTCACCCCTCCACTTT. The chain uses TRBV28 and TRBJ1-6, with TRBD1 identical over 7 bases. Germline values: CDR1 MDHEN, CDR2 SYDVKM. Trimming removed 7 bases from V and 9 bases from J; junction bases left unmatched: 9. This CDR3 spans 14 amino acids.

This clonotype was detected ten times or more. The chain recombines TRBV12-3 or TRBV12-4 with TRBJ2-1; 8 bases are a match to TRBD1. V lost 6 bases to trimming and J lost 7 bases; unmatched junction nucleotides: 5. This CDR3 has 13 residues. The CDR3 nucleotides read TGTGCCAGCAGCAAAGGACAGGGTAATGAGCAGTTCTTC. Its protein product is CASSKGQGNEQFF.

The genes are TRBV27 and TRBJ2-2, with D tentatively TRBD1 (6 bases). Between the trimmed V and J ends, which lost 2 bases and 5 bases, there was a span of 18 bases. The CDR3 has 17 amino acids. Germline CDR1 reads MNHEY; CDR2 reads SMNVEV (reference sequence). The CDR3 is CASSLGRGRGKTGELFF. CDR3 DNA sequence: TGTGCCAGCAGTTTAGGCAGGGGACGAGGGAAAACCGGGGAGCTGTTTTTT.

This clonotype was recorded a few times. CDR3 amino acids: CASSLEFVQYF. The CDR3 DNA follows: TGTGCCAGCAGCTTAGAGTTCGTTCAGTACTTC. This rearrangement joins TRBV11-2 to TRBJ2-4; D gene ambiguous. Looked up from germline, CDR1 is SGHAT and CDR2 is FQNNGV. V was clipped by 0 bases and J by 11 bases, with 5 bases between them. The CDR3 is 11 residues long.

This clonotype was seen repeatedly, ten times or more. The V call is TRBV7-2, the J call TRBJ1-1; perhaps TRBD1 as D (5 bases). The germline gives CDR1 SGHTA, CDR2 FQGNSA. V was shortened by 5 bases and J by 1 base, with 8 bases between the two germline ends. The CDR3 totals 13 residues. The CDR3 coding sequence is TGTGCCAGCAGCCGGACACGGAACACTGAAGCTTTCTTT. The encoded protein is CASSRTRNTEAFF.

In its sample, this clonotype was seen many times. J is TRBJ1-1 and V is TRBV25-1, with 7 bases matching TRBD1. V gave up 4 bases and J gave up 5 bases; unmatched junction bases: 10. CDR3 size: 15 residues. The germline V gene has CDR1 MGHDK and CDR2 SYGVNS. CDR3 protein: CASSGTGASRTEAFF. The DNA of the CDR3 is TGTGCCAGCAGTGGTACAGGGGCCTCGCGTACTGAAGCTTTCTTT.

This clonotype showed up many times. V usage is TRBV5-4 and J usage is TRBJ1-1; unclear D gene. Germline-derived CDR1 and CDR2 are SGHNT and YYREEE (reference sequence). The ends were cut back, 0 bases at V and 8 bases at J, with 8 bases in the middle. The CDR3 loop spans 12 amino acids. The CDR3, as DNA: TGTGCCAGCAGCTTGGGGCCAGTAGAAGCTTTCTTT. Protein: CASSLGPVEAFF.

This clonotype was found many times. The chain has TRBV6-5 and TRBJ1-5; D not resolved. CDR1 and CDR2 from the germline V gene are MNHEY and SVGAGI. The CDR3 has 14 residues. V gave up 6 bases and J gave up 0 bases, with 9 bases separating them. CDR3 residues: CASSPFYSNQPQHF. The CDR3 region has the DNA TGTGCCAGCAGCCCCTTTTATAGCAATCAGCCCCAGCATTTT.

This clonotype occurred many times. The gene calls are TRBV5-1 and TRBJ1-1, with a tentative D call TRBD1 (5 bases). With 0 bases removed from V and 11 bases from J, the gap between germline ends came to 20 bases. This CDR3 has 15 amino acids. Germline assignment: CDR1 SGHRS and CDR2 YFSETQ. This CDR3 is CASSLVGGTRGYAFF. The DNA for the CDR3 is TGCGCCAGCAGCTTGGTTGGGGGGACGAGGGGTTACGCTTTCTTT.